The T cell receptor beta chain described here comes from a study of regulatory T cells in long-lasting Graves disease. For this clonotype: A much larger clone differs by one base, so this may be a read error. This CDR3 is missing its conserved last phenylalanine or tryptophan, likely due to a read error.

The CDR3 runs to 12 residues. V lost 1 base, J lost 10 bases, and 10 bases lay in between. Germline CDR1 and CDR2: SGHAT and FQNNGV. This sample's time point: newly diagnosed GD, antithyroid drugs for less than 3 months. PBMC-derived RNA was used for the TCR library. Through Arm-PCR of CDR3 regions and iRepertoire HTBI primers, TCR beta libraries were built. A single record per CDR3 protein comes from TCRdb applying MiXCR to the multiplex PCR reads. The table lists hundreds of thousands of distinct CDR3 sequences, roughly a sixth of them singletons. The sample also formed part of further work on T cells in Graves' hyperthyroidism and ophthalmopathy.

The sequences come from peripheral blood mononuclear cells (PBMCs), collected at new diagnosis, from a patient treated with antithyroid drugs. The chain is built from TRBV11-2 and TRBJ1-1, with D possibly being TRBD1 (5 bases). This sequence was found in a woman between 40 and 65 years old with Graves disease. This CDR3 reads CASSLVGALAFL. The CDR3 DNA sequence: TGTGCCAGCAGCTTAGTTGGGGCTTTAGCTTTCCTT.